Listed below are T cell receptor beta chains from one sample, sequenced in a study of cytomegalovirus exposure and HLA in healthy donors. Clones were read by immunoSEQ multiplex PCR, and TCRdb kept only the in-frame ones, dropping some. This sample yields 200,000 or so clones, of which 65% to 85% are seen a single time; roughly 0.75% belongs to the top ten. Sequenced material: PBMCs. Receptors were obtained from a boy younger than 10 in good health and CMV-seronegative. The CDR3 runs from the conserved cysteine through the conserved F or W. D genes are given only for firm matches. Size is omitted from some rows. Given values are once, few, many or a class for expanded clones.

d_gene: TRBD2
abundance: .
j_gene: TRBJ2-2
v_gene: TRBV2
CDR3nt: TGTGCCAGCAGGGGACTAGCGGGAAGACTCGGGGAGCTGTTTTTT
CDR3aa: CASRGLAGRLGELFF

d_gene: .
abundance: .
j_gene: TRBJ2-1
v_gene: TRBV29-1
CDR3nt: TGCAGCGCGCGGACACCCTCCTACAATGAGCAGTTCTTC
CDR3aa: CSARTPSYNEQFF

d_gene: TRBD1
abundance: .
j_gene: TRBJ2-7
v_gene: TRBV19
CDR3nt: TGTGCCAGTAGTATAGGACAGGGACGCGAGCAGTACTTC
CDR3aa: CASSIGQGREQYF

d_gene: .
abundance: .
j_gene: TRBJ1-1
v_gene: TRBV30
CDR3nt: TGTGCCTGGAATGGACAGTCGAACACTGAAGCTTTCTTT
CDR3aa: CAWNGQSNTEAFF

d_gene: .
abundance: .
j_gene: TRBJ2-1
v_gene: TRBV7-8
CDR3nt: TGTGCCAGCAGCTGGGGAGTCTCCAATGAGCAGTTCTTC
CDR3aa: CASSWGVSNEQFF

d_gene: .
abundance: .
j_gene: TRBJ2-2
v_gene: TRBV7-7
CDR3nt: TGTGCTAGCAGCCCTGACACCGGGGAGCTGTTTTTT
CDR3aa: CASSPDTGELFF

d_gene: TRBD2
abundance: .
j_gene: TRBJ2-7
v_gene: TRBV7-2
CDR3nt: TGTGCCAGCAGCTTAATGCGGGGGACCAACTACGAGCAGTACTTC
CDR3aa: CASSLMRGTNYEQYF

d_gene: .
abundance: .
j_gene: TRBJ2-7
v_gene: TRBV6-5
CDR3nt: TGTGCCAGCAGTTCGACTGGCAACTCCTACGAGCAGTACTTC
CDR3aa: CASSSTGNSYEQYF

d_gene: TRBD1
abundance: once
j_gene: TRBJ2-4
v_gene: TRBV6-1
CDR3nt: TGTGCCAGCAGTGCACGACCGGGACAGCTAGCCAAAAACATTCAGTACTTC
CDR3aa: CASSARPGQLAKNIQYF

d_gene: .
abundance: .
j_gene: TRBJ1-2
v_gene: TRBV20-1
CDR3nt: TGCAGTGCTCCAACCGGCTATGGCTACACCTTC
CDR3aa: CSAPTGYGYTF

d_gene: .
abundance: .
j_gene: TRBJ1-1
v_gene: TRBV5-1
CDR3nt: TGCGCCAGCAGCACCACAGGGCGGACTGAAGCTTTCTTT
CDR3aa: CASSTTGRTEAFF

d_gene: .
abundance: .
j_gene: TRBJ2-3
v_gene: TRBV30
CDR3nt: TGTGCCTGGAAAAGGAGGGGCGGGGGCACAGATACGCAGTATTTT
CDR3aa: CAWKRRGGGTDTQYF

d_gene: TRBD2
abundance: .
j_gene: TRBJ2-5
v_gene: TRBV30
CDR3nt: TGTGCCTGTACTAGCGGGAGTTGGGTAGAGACCCAGTACTTC
CDR3aa: CACTSGSWVETQYF

d_gene: .
abundance: .
j_gene: TRBJ2-1
v_gene: TRBV2
CDR3nt: TGTGCCAGCAGTTCTCCCCTTGGGGTCAGGGATGAGCAGTTCTTC
CDR3aa: CASSSPLGVRDEQFF

d_gene: .
abundance: .
j_gene: TRBJ1-1
v_gene: TRBV19
CDR3nt: TGTGCCAGTAATCGGGGGTACACTGAAGCTTTCTTT
CDR3aa: CASNRGYTEAFF

d_gene: .
abundance: few
j_gene: TRBJ1-4
v_gene: TRBV4-1
CDR3nt: TGCGCCAGCAGCCACAGGGGCGATGAAAAACTGTTTTTT
CDR3aa: CASSHRGDEKLFF

d_gene: .
abundance: .
j_gene: TRBJ2-1
v_gene: TRBV7-3
CDR3nt: TGTGCCAGCAGCTTGATAGGGGGCTCCTACAATGAGCAGTTCTTC
CDR3aa: CASSLIGGSYNEQFF

d_gene: .
abundance: .
j_gene: TRBJ2-7
v_gene: TRBV5-1
CDR3nt: TGCGCCAGCATTGGACAGACCTCCTACGAGCAGTACTTC
CDR3aa: CASIGQTSYEQYF

d_gene: TRBD1
abundance: .
j_gene: TRBJ2-7
v_gene: TRBV29-1
CDR3nt: TGCAGCGTTGAAGATCGGGGACAGGGGTCCTACGAGCAGTACTTC
CDR3aa: CSVEDRGQGSYEQYF

d_gene: TRBD1
abundance: .
j_gene: TRBJ1-5
v_gene: TRBV15
CDR3nt: TGTGCCACCAGCAGGGTCGACAGGGGGCGGGTTCAGCCCCAGCATTTT
CDR3aa: CATSRVDRGRVQPQHF

d_gene: TRBD2
abundance: .
j_gene: TRBJ2-1
v_gene: TRBV5-1
CDR3nt: TGCGCCAGCAGCGACGGGACTAGTTGGTTCTTC
CDR3aa: CASSDGTSWFF

d_gene: TRBD2
abundance: .
j_gene: TRBJ2-1
v_gene: TRBV6-5
CDR3nt: TGTGCCAGCAGGGTAGCGGGAGGGCCGGGGAATGAGCAGTTCTTC
CDR3aa: CASRVAGGPGNEQFF

d_gene: .
abundance: .
j_gene: TRBJ1-6
v_gene: TRBV19
CDR3nt: TGTGCCAGTACCGATCGGGGGGCAGAGTCACCCCTCCACTTT
CDR3aa: CASTDRGAESPLHF